This T cell receptor beta chain comes out of a study of shared clonotypes between healthy human individuals. General study findings and limits: Relative to their counterparts shared across all four donors, non-shared clonotypes exhibited diminished generation probabilities. Though the depth was large, rarefaction showed that sorted-subset sequencing was incomplete. Naive subsets, compared against memory subsets, generally had larger estimated richness values.

Notes on this clone: Its antigen remains unknown.

The protocol was immunoSEQ multiplex PCR, while the TCRdb copy is restricted to in-frame clones and leaves out a portion. This sample carries some 690,000 clones, roughly 87% of them seen once, and the ten largest clones take about 34%. The TCR was taken from a man aged 18-30 years in good health. Some clones in this sample may be carry-over from other donors' samples. Sequencing was performed on memory CD8+ T cells from PBMCs. Stated subset: CD45RO+ cells pooled with CCR7-negative TemRA cells.

As DNA, the CDR3 is TGTGCCAGCAGCTTTATTGGCGGGAGGGGCAATGAGCAGTTCTTC. Translating gives CASSFIGGRGNEQFF. The chain carries TRBV7-6 and TRBJ2-1; 9 nucleotides match TRBD2. Germline CDR1 and CDR2: SGHVS and FNYEAQ. The CDR3 runs to 15 residues. Trimming removed 3 bases from V and 6 bases from J; junction bases left unmatched: 6.